These 11 T cell receptor beta chains came from one sample sequenced in a study of siplizumab effects on memory and regulatory T cells. Profiling relied on immunoSEQ multiplex PCR, and the TCRdb table lists in-frame clones only, not all of them. The data hold 80,000 to 130,000 clones, with more than 85% observed a single time. Sequencing was done on a sample of CD4+ T cells sorted from blood. The receptors shown here come from a human donor in good health. Some clones in this sample may be carry-over from other donors' samples.

Details on this clone: This CDR3 is also generated by other DNA sequences in the sample. J is TRBJ2-2 and V is TRBV9, with 7 bases that match TRBD1. CDR1 and CDR2 from the germline V gene are SGDLS and YYNGEE. V trimming: 0 bases; J trimming: 1 base; junction bases outside the gene matches: 3. The CDR3 has 16 amino acids. The CDR3 DNA follows: TGTGCCAGCAGCGTAGGGCAGGGGGTGAACACCGGGGAGCTGTTTTTT. This codes for CASSVGQGVNTGELFF.

This clone is categorized as medium-sized. The CDR3 here is CASSIDSGRDEQYF. The CDR3 bases are TGTGCCAGTAGTATTGATTCGGGTCGGGACGAGCAGTACTTC. The chain has TRBV19 and TRBJ2-7, with D hard to call. Trimming pared 3 bases from V and 5 bases from J, leaving 14 bases between. The CDR3 covers 14 residues. Germline values: CDR1 LNHDA, CDR2 SQIVND (reference sequence).

This clone was observed a few times. This chain connects TRBV2 to TRBJ2-4; tentative D call: TRBD2 (5 bases). Germline assignment: CDR1 SNHLY and CDR2 FYNNEI. V lost 7 bases and J lost 7, with 14 bases in between. The CDR3 is 13 amino acids. For the CDR3, the DNA is TGTGCCAGCACCTACCAGCCGGGGAACATTCAGTACTTC. Translating gives CASTYQPGNIQYF.

The rearrangement joins TRBV28 to TRBJ2-7; 9 positions agree with TRBD2. Germline assignment: CDR1 MDHEN and CDR2 SYDVKM. This CDR3 has 13 residues. V shed 10 bases, J shed 2 bases, and the junction held 6 bases outside the gene matches. The CDR3 DNA reads TGTGCCACTTCAGGACTAGCGACCTACGAGCAGTACTTC. As protein: CATSGLATYEQYF.

The chain is built from TRBV28 and TRBJ1-1, with a tentative D call TRBD1 (6 bases). The CDR3 spans 16 residues. Germline CDR1 and CDR2: MDHEN and SYDVKM. Trimming pared 7 bases from V and 1 base from J, leaving 19 bases between. CDR3 amino acids: CASTNGGGAGNTEAFF. CDR3 coding DNA: TGTGCCAGCACCAATGGGGGGGGCGCGGGGAACACTGAAGCTTTCTTT.

This rearrangement joins TRBV10-1 to TRBJ2-1, with 7 bases identical to TRBD1. The V gene end was trimmed by 4 bases and the J gene end by 2 bases; junction bases not matched to a gene: 14. The CDR3 runs to 18 residues. Per germline, CDR1 WNHNN and CDR2 SYGVQD (reference sequence). The CDR3 DNA reads TGCGCCAGCAGTGGTCAAGATAGGGGGCCTAACCCCTACAATGAGCAGTTCTTC. The encoded protein is CASSGQDRGPNPYNEQFF.

This chain joins TRBV2 and TRBJ1-1; D call uncertain. V lost 6 bases, J lost 0 bases, and 8 bases lay in between. The V gene's germline CDR1 is SNHLY and CDR2 FYNNEI. This CDR3 spans 13 amino acids. The CDR3 here is CASRRELNTEAFF. The CDR3 DNA follows: TGTGCCAGCAGAAGGGAACTGAACACTGAAGCTTTCTTT.

The table lists this clone with a count of one. This chain's CDR3 is CASSFGRPGTEAFF. The CDR3 DNA is TGTGCCAGCAGCTTCGGGAGGCCTGGGACTGAAGCTTTCTTT. The chain uses TRBV5-6 and TRBJ1-1, with no clear D. V was trimmed by 2 bases and J by 5 bases, leaving 13 bases between them. CDR1 SGHDT and CDR2 YYEEEE come from the germline V gene. The CDR3 has 14 residues.

The chain uses TRBV5-6 and TRBJ2-7, with 13 bases identical to TRBD2. The V gene end was trimmed by 1 base and the J gene end by 6 bases; junction bases not matched to a gene: 10. Germline CDR1 reads SGHDT; CDR2 reads YYEEEE. There are 17 residues in the CDR3. The CDR3 nucleotides are TGTGCCAGCAGCTTGTCAGGAGGACTAGCGGGAGTAAGCGAGCAGTACTTC. Amino acids: CASSLSGGLAGVSEQYF.

J is TRBJ2-5 and V is TRBV19; D unresolved. With 1 base removed from V and 2 bases from J, the gap between germline ends came to 11 bases. The germline V gene encodes CDR1 LNHDA and CDR2 SQIVND (reference sequence). The CDR3 length is 15 residues. The CDR3 sequence is CASSIGVRDQETQYF. The CDR3 coding sequence is TGTGCCAGTAGTATAGGAGTAAGGGATCAAGAGACCCAGTACTTC. Together with reference TRBV19 and TRBJ2-5, the CDR3 gives the full variable domain: DGGITQSPKYLFRKEGQNVTLSCEQNLNHDAMYWYRQDPGQGLRLIYYSQIVNDFQKGDIAEGYSVSREKKESFPLTVTSAQKNPTAFYLCASSIGVRDQETQYFGPGTRLLVL.

This chain joins TRBV6-1 and TRBJ2-6; tentatively, D is TRBD1 or TRBD2 (6 bases each). The CDR3 extends over 16 amino acids. Germline V gene data show CDR1 as MNHNS and CDR2 as SASEGT. The V and J ends lost 1 base and 0 bases respectively, with 7 bases between them. CDR3 loop: CASSEEGGSGANVLTF. The DNA for the CDR3 is TGTGCCAGCAGTGAAGAGGGGGGCTCTGGGGCCAACGTCCTGACTTTC.